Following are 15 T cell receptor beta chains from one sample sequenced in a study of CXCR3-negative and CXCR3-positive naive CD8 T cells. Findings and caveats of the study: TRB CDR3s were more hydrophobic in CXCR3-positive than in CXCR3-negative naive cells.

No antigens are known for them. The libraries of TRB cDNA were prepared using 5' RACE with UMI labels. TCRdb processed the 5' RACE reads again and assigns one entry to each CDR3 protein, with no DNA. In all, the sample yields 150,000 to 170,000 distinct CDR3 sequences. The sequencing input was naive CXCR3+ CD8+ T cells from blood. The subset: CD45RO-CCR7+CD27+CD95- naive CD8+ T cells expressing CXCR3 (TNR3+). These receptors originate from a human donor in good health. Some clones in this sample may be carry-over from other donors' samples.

This CDR3 reads CASSLKSEVTGELFF. This chain joins TRBV12-3 or TRBV12-4 and TRBJ2-2. This CDR3 contains 15 residues.

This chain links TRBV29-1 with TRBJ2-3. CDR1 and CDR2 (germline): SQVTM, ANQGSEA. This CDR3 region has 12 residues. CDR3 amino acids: CSAGDFTDTQYF.

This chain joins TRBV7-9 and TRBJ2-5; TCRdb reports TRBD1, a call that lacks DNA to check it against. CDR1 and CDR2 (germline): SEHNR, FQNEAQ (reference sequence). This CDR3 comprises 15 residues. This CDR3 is CASSPPGSSLETQYF.

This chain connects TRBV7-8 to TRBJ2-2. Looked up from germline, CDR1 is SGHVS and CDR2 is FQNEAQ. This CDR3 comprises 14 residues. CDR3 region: CASREFHGAGELFF.

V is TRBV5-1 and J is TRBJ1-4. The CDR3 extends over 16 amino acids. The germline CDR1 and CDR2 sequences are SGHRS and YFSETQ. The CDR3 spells CASSLGNIGYNEKLFF.

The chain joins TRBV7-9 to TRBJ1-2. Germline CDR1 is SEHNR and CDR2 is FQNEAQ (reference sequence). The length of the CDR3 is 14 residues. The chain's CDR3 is CASSSTGTADGYTF.

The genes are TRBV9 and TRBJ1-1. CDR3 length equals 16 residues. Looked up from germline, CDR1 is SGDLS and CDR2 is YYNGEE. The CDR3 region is CASSALTVLGNTEAFF.

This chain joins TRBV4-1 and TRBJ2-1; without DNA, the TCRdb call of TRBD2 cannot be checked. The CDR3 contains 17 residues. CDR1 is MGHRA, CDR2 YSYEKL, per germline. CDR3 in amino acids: CASSQEPGLALSNEQFF.

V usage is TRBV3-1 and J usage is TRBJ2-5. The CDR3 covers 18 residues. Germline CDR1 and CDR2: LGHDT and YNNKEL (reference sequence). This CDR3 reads CASSQGRQETVQKETQYF.

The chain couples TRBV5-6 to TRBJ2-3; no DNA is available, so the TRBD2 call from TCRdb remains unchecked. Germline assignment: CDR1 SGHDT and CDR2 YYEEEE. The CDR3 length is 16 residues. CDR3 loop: CASRPTGTSGTDTQYF.

CDR3 residues: CASSQVPPGELFF. The chain employs TRBV4-1 and TRBJ2-2; the TRBD2 assignment by TCRdb is unverifiable without DNA. Germline-derived CDR1 and CDR2 are MGHRA and YSYEKL. The CDR3 is 13 amino acids.

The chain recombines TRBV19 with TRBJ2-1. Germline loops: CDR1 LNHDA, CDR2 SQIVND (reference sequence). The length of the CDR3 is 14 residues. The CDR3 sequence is CASSILGSNNEQFF.

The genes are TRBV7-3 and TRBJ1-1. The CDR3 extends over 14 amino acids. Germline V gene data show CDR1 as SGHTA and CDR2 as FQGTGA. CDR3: CASSPGLGLTEAFF.

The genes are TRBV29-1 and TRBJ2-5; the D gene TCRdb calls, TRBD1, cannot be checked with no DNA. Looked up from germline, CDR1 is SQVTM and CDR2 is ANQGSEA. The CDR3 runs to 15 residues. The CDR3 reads CSVDRLLGGKETQYF.

CDR3 region: CSVRQTNTGELFF. This chain links TRBV29-1 with TRBJ2-2. Germline V gene sequence: CDR1 SQVTM, CDR2 ANQGSEA. The CDR3 is 13 amino acids.